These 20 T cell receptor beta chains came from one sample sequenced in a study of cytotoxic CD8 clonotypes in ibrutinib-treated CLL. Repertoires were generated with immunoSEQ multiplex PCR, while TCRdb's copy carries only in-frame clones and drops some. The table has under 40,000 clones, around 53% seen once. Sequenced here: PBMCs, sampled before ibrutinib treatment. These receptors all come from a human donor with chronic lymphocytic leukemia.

The CDR3 DNA reads TGTGCCAGCAGCTTGGAAGGCGGGGGCCTTAACACCGGGGAGCTGTTTTTT. It is translated as CASSLEGGGLNTGELFF. This sequence joins TRBV5-4 and TRBJ2-2; possible D gene TRBD2, 7 bases. The CDR3 loop spans 17 amino acids. Germline loops: CDR1 SGHNT, CDR2 YYREEE (reference sequence). With 0 bases removed from V and 2 bases from J, the gap between germline ends came to 14 bases. Full variable domain (rest looked up from reference TRBV5-4 and TRBJ2-2): ETGVTQSPTHLIKTRGQQVTLRCSSQSGHNTVSWYQQALGQGPQFIFQYYREEENGRGNFPPRFSGLQFPNYSSELNVNALELDDSALYLCASSLEGGGLNTGELFFGEGSRLTVL.

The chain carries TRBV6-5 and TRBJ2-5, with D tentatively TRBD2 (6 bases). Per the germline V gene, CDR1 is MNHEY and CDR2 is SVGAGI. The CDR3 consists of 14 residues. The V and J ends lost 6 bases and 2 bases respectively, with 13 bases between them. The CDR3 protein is CASRLNRGQETQYF. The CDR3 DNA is TGTGCCAGCAGACTAAATCGGGGGCAAGAGACCCAGTACTTC.

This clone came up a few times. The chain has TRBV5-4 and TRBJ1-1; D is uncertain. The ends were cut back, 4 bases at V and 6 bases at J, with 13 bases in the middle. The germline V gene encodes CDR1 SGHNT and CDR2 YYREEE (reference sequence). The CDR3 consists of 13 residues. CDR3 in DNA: TGTGCCAGCAGCCGTCCGGGTTTTCCTGAAGCTTTCTTT. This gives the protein CASSRPGFPEAFF.

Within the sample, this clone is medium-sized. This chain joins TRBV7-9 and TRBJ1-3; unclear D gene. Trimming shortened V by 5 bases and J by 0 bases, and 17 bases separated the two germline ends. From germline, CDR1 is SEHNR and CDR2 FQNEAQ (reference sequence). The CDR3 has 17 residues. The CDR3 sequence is CASSPAAAQDSGNTIYF. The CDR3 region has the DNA TGTGCCAGCAGCCCCGCCGCCGCGCAGGACTCTGGAAACACCATATATTTT.

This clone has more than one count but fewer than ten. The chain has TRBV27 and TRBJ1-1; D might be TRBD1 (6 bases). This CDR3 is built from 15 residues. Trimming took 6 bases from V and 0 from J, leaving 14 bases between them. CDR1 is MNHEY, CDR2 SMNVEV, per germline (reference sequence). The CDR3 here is CASRGRQVLNTEAFF. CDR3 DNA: TGTGCCAGCAGGGGGCGACAGGTCTTGAACACTGAAGCTTTCTTT.

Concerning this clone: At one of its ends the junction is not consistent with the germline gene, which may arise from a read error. CDR3 bases: TGTGCCAGCAGCAGGAAGAGTAGTGCCACAAAGTCGGGCCAACGTCCTGCTTTC. It codes for CASSRKSSATKSGQRPAF. The rearrangement joins TRBV7-7 to TRBJ2-6; D call uncertain. The CDR3 is 18 amino acids. Per germline, CDR1 SSHAT and CDR2 FNYEAQ (reference sequence).

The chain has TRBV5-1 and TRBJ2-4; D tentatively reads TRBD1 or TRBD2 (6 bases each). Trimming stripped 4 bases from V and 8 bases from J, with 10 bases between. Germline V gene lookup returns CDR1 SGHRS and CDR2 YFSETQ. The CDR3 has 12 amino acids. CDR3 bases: TGCGCCAGCAGCGAAGGGGGGTACATTCAGTACTTC. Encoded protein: CASSEGGYIQYF. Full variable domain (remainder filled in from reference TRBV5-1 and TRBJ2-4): KAGVTQTPRYLIKTRGQQVTLSCSPISGHRSVSWYQQTPGQGLQFLFEYFSETQRNKGNFPGRFSGRQFSNSRSEMNVSTLELGDSALYLCASSEGGYIQYFGAGTRLSVL.

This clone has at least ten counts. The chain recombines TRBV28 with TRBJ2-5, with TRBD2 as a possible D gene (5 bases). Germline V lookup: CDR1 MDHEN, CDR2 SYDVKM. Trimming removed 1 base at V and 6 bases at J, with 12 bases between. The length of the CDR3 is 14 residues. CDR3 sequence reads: CASSLYERRKTQYF. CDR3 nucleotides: TGTGCCAGCAGTTTATACGAGAGGAGGAAGACCCAGTACTTC.

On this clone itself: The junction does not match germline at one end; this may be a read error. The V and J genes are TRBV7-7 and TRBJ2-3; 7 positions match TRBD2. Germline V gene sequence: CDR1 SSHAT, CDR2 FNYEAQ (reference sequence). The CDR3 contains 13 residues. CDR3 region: CASSNLGGDTQYF. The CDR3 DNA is TGTGCTAGCAGTAACCTCGGGGGGGATACGCAGTATTTT. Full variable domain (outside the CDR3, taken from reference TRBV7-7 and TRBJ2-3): GAGVSQSPRYKVTKRGQDVTLRCDPISSHATLYWYQQALGQGPEFLTYFNYEAQPDKSGLPSDRFSAERPEGSISTLTIQRTEQRDSAMYRCASSNLGGDTQYFGPGTRLTVL.

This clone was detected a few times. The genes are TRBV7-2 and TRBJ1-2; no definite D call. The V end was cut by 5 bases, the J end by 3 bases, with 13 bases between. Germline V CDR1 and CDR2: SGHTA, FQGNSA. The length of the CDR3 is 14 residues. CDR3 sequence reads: CASSPRLDYYGYTF. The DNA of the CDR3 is TGTGCCAGCAGCCCCCGATTGGATTACTATGGCTACACCTTC.

This CDR3 is CASTVIGSGYTF. The CDR3 bases are TGTGCCAGTACTGTTATCGGAAGCGGCTACACCTTC. The chain links TRBV19 to TRBJ1-2; no reliable D call. The germline V and J ends were trimmed by 7 bases and 8 bases, with 14 bases remaining between them. The CDR3 sequence is 12 residues long. CDR1 is LNHDA, CDR2 SQIVND, per germline (reference sequence).

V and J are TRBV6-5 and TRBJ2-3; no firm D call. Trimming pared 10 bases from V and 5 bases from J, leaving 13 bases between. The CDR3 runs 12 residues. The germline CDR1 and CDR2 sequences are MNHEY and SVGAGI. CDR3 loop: CAISLVGDTQYF. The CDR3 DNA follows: TGTGCCATCAGCTTGGTGGGAGATACGCAGTATTTT.

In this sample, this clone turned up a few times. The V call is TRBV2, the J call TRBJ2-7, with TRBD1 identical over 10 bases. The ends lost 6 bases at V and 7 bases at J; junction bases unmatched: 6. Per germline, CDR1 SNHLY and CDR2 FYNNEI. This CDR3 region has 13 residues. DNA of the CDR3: TGTGCCAGCAGGCGACAGGGGGCGGGAGAGCAGTACTTC. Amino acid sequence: CASRRQGAGEQYF. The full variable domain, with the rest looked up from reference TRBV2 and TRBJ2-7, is EPEVTQTPSHQVTQMGQEVILRCVPISNHLYFYWYRQILGQKVEFLVSFYNNEISEKSEIFDDQFSVERPDGSNFTLKIRSTKLEDSAMYFCASRRQGAGEQYFGPGTRLTVT.

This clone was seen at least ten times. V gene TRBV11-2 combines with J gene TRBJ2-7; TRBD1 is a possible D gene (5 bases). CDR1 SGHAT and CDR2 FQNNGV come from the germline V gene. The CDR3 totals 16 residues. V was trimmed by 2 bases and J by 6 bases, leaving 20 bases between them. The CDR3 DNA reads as TGTGCCAGCAGCTTATCCCCAGGGTCTGGGCTACTCGAGCAGTACTTC. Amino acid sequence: CASSLSPGSGLLEQYF.

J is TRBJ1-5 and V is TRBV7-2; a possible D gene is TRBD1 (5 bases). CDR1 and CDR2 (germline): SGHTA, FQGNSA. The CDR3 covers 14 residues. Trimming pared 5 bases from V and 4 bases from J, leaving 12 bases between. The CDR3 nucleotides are TGTGCCAGCAGCCCAGGGTTGTCGAATCAGCCCCAGCATTTT. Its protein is CASSPGLSNQPQHF.

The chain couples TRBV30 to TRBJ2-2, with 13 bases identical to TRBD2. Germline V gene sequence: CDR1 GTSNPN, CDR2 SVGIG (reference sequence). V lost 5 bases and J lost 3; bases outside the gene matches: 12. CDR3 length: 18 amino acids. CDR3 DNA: TGTGCCTGGCCAACGGGACTAGCGGGGATGGGAGACACCGGGGAGCTGTTTTTT. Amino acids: CAWPTGLAGMGDTGELFF. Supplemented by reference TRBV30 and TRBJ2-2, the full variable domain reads SQTIHQWPATLVQPVGSPLSLECTVEGTSNPNLYWYRQAAGRGLQLLFYSVGIGQISSEVPQNLSASRPQDRQFILSSKKLLLSDSGFYLCAWPTGLAGMGDTGELFFGEGSRLTVL.

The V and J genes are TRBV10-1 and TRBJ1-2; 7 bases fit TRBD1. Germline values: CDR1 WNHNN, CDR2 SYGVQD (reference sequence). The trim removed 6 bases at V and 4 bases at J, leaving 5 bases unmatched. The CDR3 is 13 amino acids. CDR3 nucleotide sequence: TGCGCCAGCAGCGACAGGGTCGGCTATGGCTACACCTTC. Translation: CASSDRVGYGYTF.

The CDR3 spells CASSQGGGRGNQPQHF. Written as DNA, the CDR3 is TGCGCCAGCAGCCAAGGGGGTGGCCGGGGCAATCAGCCCCAGCATTTT. The chain joins TRBV4-1 to TRBJ1-5; D ambiguous. This CDR3 region has 16 residues. CDR1 is MGHRA, CDR2 YSYEKL, per germline. Trimming shortened V by 1 base and J by 2 bases, and 12 bases separated the two germline ends.

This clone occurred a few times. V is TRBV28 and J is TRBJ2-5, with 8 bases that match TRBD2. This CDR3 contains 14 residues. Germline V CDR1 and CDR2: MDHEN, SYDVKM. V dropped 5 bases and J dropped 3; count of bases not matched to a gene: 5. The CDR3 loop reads CASSIQAGEETQYF. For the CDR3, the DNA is TGTGCCAGCAGTATACAAGCGGGGGAAGAGACCCAGTACTTC.

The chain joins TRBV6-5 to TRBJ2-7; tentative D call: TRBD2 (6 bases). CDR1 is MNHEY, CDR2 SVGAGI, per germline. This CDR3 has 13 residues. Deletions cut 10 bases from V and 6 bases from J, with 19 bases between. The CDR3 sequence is CATSVERLSEQYF. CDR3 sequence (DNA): TGTGCCACTAGCGTGGAGCGTCTCAGCGAGCAGTACTTC.